One sample yielded the 18 T cell receptor beta chains listed below, sequenced in a study of blood T cells in healthy people across ages. A second PCR, run for about 6 to 11 cycles, used a sample-barcoded 5' primer plus a J-beta primer mix. MiXCR, applied by TCRdb to the 5' RACE reads, yields one record per CDR3 protein. This sample has around 1,900,000 distinct CDR3 sequences, with about two fifths found just once. Sequencing used blood. These receptor sequences come from a human donor in good health.

The gene calls are TRBV4-2 and TRBJ2-7, with a possible D match to TRBD1 (6 bases). The germline V and J ends were trimmed by 5 bases and 2 bases, with 25 bases remaining between them. The CDR3 spans 18 residues. Germline assignment: CDR1 LGHNA and CDR2 YNFKEQ. The CDR3 loop reads CASSSQGGTSFFPYEQYF. The CDR3 nucleotides are TGTGCCAGCAGCTCACAGGGTGGGACCAGTTTTTTCCCCTACGAGCAGTACTTC.

The chain joins TRBV10-3 to TRBJ2-7; D perhaps matches TRBD1 (5 bases). Germline CDR1 ENHRY, CDR2 SYGVKD. This CDR3 contains 17 residues. Trimming shortened V by 0 bases and J by 0 bases, and 15 bases separated the two germline ends. DNA of the CDR3: TGTGCCATCAGTGAGTCGATTTCGAAGACAGCCTCCTACGAGCAGTACTTC. Its protein product is CAISESISKTASYEQYF.

In regard to this clonotype: This may be a read error: a much more frequent sequence differs by one nucleotide. The J gene is TRBJ2-1, the V gene TRBV6-2 or TRBV6-3; D may be TRBD1 (7 bases). The length of the CDR3 is 14 residues. Germline V gene sequence: CDR1 MNHEY, CDR2 SVGEGT. The V and J ends lost 2 bases and 13 bases respectively, with 18 bases between them. CDR3 region: CASSYDRDRETQFF. As DNA, the CDR3 is TGTGCCAGCAGTTACGACAGGGATCGGGAGACCCAGTTCTTC.

The V gene is TRBV2, the J gene TRBJ2-7; D unclear. The CDR3 consists of 12 residues. Trimming removed 2 bases from V and 2 bases from J, with 4 bases in between. CDR1 and CDR2 from the germline V gene are SNHLY and FYNNEI. This CDR3 reads CASSEFTYEQYF. DNA for the CDR3: TGTGCCAGCAGTGAATTTACCTACGAGCAGTACTTC.

The chain combines TRBV27 with TRBJ1-2; tentatively, D is TRBD1 (5 bases). The V gene lost 1 base and the J gene lost 2 bases, with 17 bases spanning the gap. The CDR3 loop spans 17 amino acids. Germline lookup yields CDR1 MNHEY and CDR2 SMNVEV (reference sequence). Here the CDR3 DNA reads TGTGCCAGCAGTTTATTGGCACCTATAGGGGTCAACTATGGCTACACCTTC. Its translation is CASSLLAPIGVNYGYTF.

The V gene is TRBV7-2, the J gene TRBJ2-4, with TRBD1 matching over 8 bases. CDR1 is SGHTA, CDR2 FQGNSA, per germline. The CDR3 is 16 residues long. Trimming cost V 2 bases and J 12 bases; bases outside gene matches: 15. CDR3 loop: CASSLQGAGTHNDQYF. As DNA, the CDR3 is TGTGCCAGCAGCTTACAGGGGGCGGGCACCCACAATGATCAGTACTTC.

Comments on this clonotype: An end of the junction differs from the germline gene, which may be a read error. J is TRBJ2-7 and V is TRBV6-2 or TRBV6-3, with D unclear. The CDR3 length is 13 residues. Per germline, CDR1 MNHEY and CDR2 SVGEGT. CDR3: CASGYLARYEQYF. DNA of the CDR3: TGTGCCAGCGGTTACCTCGCCCGCTACGAGCAGTACTTC.

This clonotype was recorded a few times. This chain connects TRBV29-1 to TRBJ2-5; D gene unclear. The length of the CDR3 is 12 residues. Germline assignment: CDR1 SQVTM and CDR2 ANQGSEA. Trimming removed 6 bases at V and 3 bases at J, with 11 bases between. CDR3 residues: CSVLGLEETQYF. DNA of the CDR3: TGCAGCGTCCTCGGGCTAGAAGAGACCCAGTACTTC.

This clonotype showed up many times. The genes are TRBV7-9 and TRBJ1-4; 10 nucleotides agree with TRBD1. The CDR3 covers 14 residues. Looked up from germline, CDR1 is SEHNR and CDR2 is FQNEAQ (reference sequence). The V segment lost 5 bases and the J segment 8 bases; nucleotides outside the gene matches: 5. For the CDR3, the DNA is TGTGCCAGCAGCCCGGGACAGGGGAGGGAAAAACTGTTTTTT. Residues: CASSPGQGREKLFF.

This clonotype was seen a handful of times. The chain combines TRBV6-2 or TRBV6-3 with TRBJ2-5; D gene uncertain. CDR1 MNHEY and CDR2 SVGEGT come from the germline V gene. This CDR3 spans 12 amino acids. V was cut by 6 bases and J by 5 bases, with 10 bases left in between. CDR3 bases: TGTGCCAGCAGAATAGTGGAGGAGACCCAGTACTTC. It translates to CASRIVEETQYF.

This clonotype appeared a few times. The V gene is TRBV4-3, the J gene TRBJ1-5; unclear D gene. Germline-derived CDR1 and CDR2 are LGHNA and YSLEER. Trimming took off 0 bases at V and 2 bases at J, with 8 bases between the two ends. The CDR3 sequence is 15 residues long. The CDR3 sequence: CASSQDAEGNQPQHF. CDR3 nucleotides: TGCGCCAGCAGCCAAGATGCGGAGGGCAATCAGCCCCAGCATTTT.

The chain uses TRBV6-5 and TRBJ2-7; TRBD1 agrees at 8 bases. V shed 8 bases, J shed 2 bases, and the junction held 11 bases outside the gene matches. Germline CDR1 is MNHEY and CDR2 is SVGAGI. The CDR3 consists of 15 residues. DNA of the CDR3: TGTGCCAGCTGGGATCAAAACAGGGGGGCCTACGAGCAGTACTTC. As protein: CASWDQNRGAYEQYF.

The rearrangement uses TRBV10-3 and TRBJ1-1; 10 bases agree with TRBD1. The germline gives CDR1 ENHRY, CDR2 SYGVKD. V shed 6 bases, J shed 6 bases, and the junction held 7 bases outside the gene matches. This CDR3 spans 14 amino acids. The CDR3 DNA reads TGTGCCATCAGACAGGGACAGGGGACCTCTGAAGCTTTCTTT. It yields the protein CAIRQGQGTSEAFF.

This clonotype was observed a handful of times. V and J are TRBV4-1 and TRBJ2-3, with 7 bases identical to TRBD1. J was trimmed by 7 bases and V by 4 bases; bases with no gene match: 14. CDR1 is MGHRA and CDR2 is YSYEKL in the germline V gene. The CDR3 totals 16 residues. The CDR3 coding sequence is TGCGCCAGCAGCCGGGCGTTCGGGACAGATCGATATACGCAGTATTTT. It encodes CASSRAFGTDRYTQYF.

The CDR3 spells CASSEAWDRGETQYF. The CDR3 DNA sequence: TGTGCCAGCAGTGAAGCATGGGACAGGGGTGAGACCCAGTACTTC. The chain employs TRBV2 and TRBJ2-5; 10 bases map to TRBD1. V shed 0 bases, J shed 5 bases, and the junction held 3 bases outside the gene matches. This CDR3 has 15 residues. The germline CDR1 and CDR2 sequences are SNHLY and FYNNEI.

This chain links TRBV30 with TRBJ2-5; D may match TRBD1 or TRBD2 (5 bases each). V gave up 1 base and J gave up 7 bases, with 19 bases separating them. The CDR3 runs 15 residues. Germline CDR1 GTSNPN, CDR2 SVGIG (reference sequence). The CDR3 reads CAWSAPGRRTVTQYF. CDR3 DNA sequence: TGTGCCTGGAGTGCACCGGGACGCCGGACCGTGACCCAGTACTTC.

This clonotype was counted only a few times. This sequence joins TRBV12-3 or TRBV12-4 and TRBJ1-5; D is ambiguous. The CDR3 has 14 residues. V dropped 6 bases and J dropped 6 bases, with 15 bases sitting between them. DNA of the CDR3: TGTGCCAGCAGCCTCCAAGGTAGGGTTCAGCCCCAGCATTTT. This codes for CASSLQGRVQPQHF.

This clonotype was picked up a small number of times. This chain joins TRBV12-3 or TRBV12-4 and TRBJ2-7; D possibly matches TRBD1 or TRBD2 (5 bases each). The assigned J gene may be wrong: the sequence end matches TRBJ2-5 better. This CDR3 region has 16 residues. CDR3 sequence reads: CASSLFGTPMGETQYF. CDR3 sequence (DNA): TGTGCCAGCAGTTTGTTCGGGACCCCGATGGGAGAGACCCAGTACTTC.